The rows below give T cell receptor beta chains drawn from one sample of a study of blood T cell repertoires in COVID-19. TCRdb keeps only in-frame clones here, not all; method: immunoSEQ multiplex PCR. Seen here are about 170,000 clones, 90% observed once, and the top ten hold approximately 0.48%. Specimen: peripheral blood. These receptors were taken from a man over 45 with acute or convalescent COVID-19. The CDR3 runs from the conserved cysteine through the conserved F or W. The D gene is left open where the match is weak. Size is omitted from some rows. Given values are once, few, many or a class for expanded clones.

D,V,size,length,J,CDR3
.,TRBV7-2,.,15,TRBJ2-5,CASSFLSGYQETQYF
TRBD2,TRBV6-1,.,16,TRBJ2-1,CASSGPSGRGYNEQFF
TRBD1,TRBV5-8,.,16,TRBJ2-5,CASSPRDRGLGETQYF
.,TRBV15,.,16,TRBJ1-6,CATSRDPSRDNSPLHF
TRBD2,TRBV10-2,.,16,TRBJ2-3,CASSHGLAGGTDTQYF
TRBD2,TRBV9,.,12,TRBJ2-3,CASSVAGGPQYF
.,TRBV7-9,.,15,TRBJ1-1,CASSLGGRGNTEAFF
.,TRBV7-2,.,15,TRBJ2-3,CASSPSLTSTDTQYF
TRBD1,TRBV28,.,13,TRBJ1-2,CASSLGDRDGYTF
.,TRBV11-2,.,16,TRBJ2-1,CASSLVRGTSYNEQFF
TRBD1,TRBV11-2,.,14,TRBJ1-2,CASSLEQGASGYTF
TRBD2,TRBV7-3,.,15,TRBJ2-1,CASSLNAGGPNEQFF
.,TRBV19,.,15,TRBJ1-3,CASSADTSPGNTIYF
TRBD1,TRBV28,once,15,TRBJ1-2,CASSGGQGANYGYTF
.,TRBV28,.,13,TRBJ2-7,CASGDTHFYEQYF
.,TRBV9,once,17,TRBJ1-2,CASSVAPGGRGFSGYTF
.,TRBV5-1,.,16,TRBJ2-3,CASSFTRGRSSDTQYF
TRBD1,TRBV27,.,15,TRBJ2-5,CASSLSERGRETQYF
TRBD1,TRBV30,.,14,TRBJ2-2,CAWRRDRATGELFF
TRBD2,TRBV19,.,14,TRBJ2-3,CASSGTSGTDTQYF
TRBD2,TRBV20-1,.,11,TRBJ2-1,CGLARYNEQFF
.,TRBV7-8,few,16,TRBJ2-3,CASSPSGAGFTDTQYF
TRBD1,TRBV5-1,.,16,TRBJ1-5,CASSVGQGAGYQPQHF
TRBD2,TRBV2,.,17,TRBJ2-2,CASWGTSGSSLPGELFF
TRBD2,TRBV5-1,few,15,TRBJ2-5,CASSQTSGGAETQYF
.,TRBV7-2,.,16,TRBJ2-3,CASSLSWWETPDTQYF
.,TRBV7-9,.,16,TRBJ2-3,CASRTVEGARRNTQYF
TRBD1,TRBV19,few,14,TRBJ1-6,CASSPGQGGSPLHF
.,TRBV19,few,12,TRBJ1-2,CASIGDNYGYTF
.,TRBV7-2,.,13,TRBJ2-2,CASSLRLDGELFF
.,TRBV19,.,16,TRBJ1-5,CASSPVAGYSNQPQHF
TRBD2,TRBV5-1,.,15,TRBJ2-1,CASSFTSGNYNEQFF
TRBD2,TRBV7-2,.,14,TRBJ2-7,CASRGLAGEYEQYF
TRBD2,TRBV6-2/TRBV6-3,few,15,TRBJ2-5,CASSLLREVVETQYF
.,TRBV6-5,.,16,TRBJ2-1,CASSYSRTASYNEQFF
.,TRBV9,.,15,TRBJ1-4,CASSASGEADEKLFF
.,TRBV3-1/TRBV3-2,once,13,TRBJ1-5,CASSLERNQPQHF
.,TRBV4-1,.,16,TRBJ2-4,CASSQVAGVAKNIQYF
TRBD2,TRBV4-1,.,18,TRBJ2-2,CASSPWTSPLSNTGELFF
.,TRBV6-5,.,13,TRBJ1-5,CASSSAQGKPQHF
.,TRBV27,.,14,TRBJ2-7,CASSLSSRDYEQYF
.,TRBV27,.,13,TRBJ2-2,CASSFSGSGELFF
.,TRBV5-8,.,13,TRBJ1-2,CASIRGTSYGYTF
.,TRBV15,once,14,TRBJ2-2,CATSRDGGAGELFF
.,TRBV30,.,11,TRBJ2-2,CAWRDYGELFF
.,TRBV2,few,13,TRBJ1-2,CASSDLEYYGYTF
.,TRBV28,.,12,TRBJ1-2,CATRDTYYGYTF
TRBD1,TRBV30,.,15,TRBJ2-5,CAWERGTGLQETQYF
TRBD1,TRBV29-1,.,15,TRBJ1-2,CSVGDTGGGGYGYTF
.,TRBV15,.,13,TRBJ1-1,CATSVRWNTEAFF
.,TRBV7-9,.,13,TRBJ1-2,CASTLRDSYGYTF
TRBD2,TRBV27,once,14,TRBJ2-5,CASSGTGRLETQYF
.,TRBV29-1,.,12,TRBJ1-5,CSVGGGDQPQHF
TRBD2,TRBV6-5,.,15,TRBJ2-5,CASSYSYSGGETQYF
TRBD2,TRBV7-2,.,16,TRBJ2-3,CASSLHGGGNTDTQYF
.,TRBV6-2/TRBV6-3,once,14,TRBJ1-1,CASSHLSMKGEAFF
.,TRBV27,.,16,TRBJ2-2,CASGLRGDRYGGELFF
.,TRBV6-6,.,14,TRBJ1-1,CASSYSSGVTEAFF
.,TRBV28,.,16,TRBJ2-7,CASSSRTGFSSYEQYF
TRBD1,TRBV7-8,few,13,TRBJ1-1,CASSRQGDTEAFF